Below are 6 T cell receptor beta chains sequenced from a single sample in a study of tumor and adjacent non-tumor tissue in lung cancer (dated by TCRdb to 2016 to 2019). Bulk unsorted tissue served as the source for RNA extraction, and RNA quality was assessed using a NanoDrop ND-1000 and an Agilent 2100. Normal lung samples were distant non-tumor tissue taken more than 3 cm from the tumor edge. Libraries were prepared through multiplex PCR. This sample was sequenced with an Illumina HiSeq 2500. TCRbeta libraries were constructed through three rounds of nested PCR with primers (Table S4) according to protocols adapted from ARM-PCR. TCRdb's own reprocessing of the public reads used fastp at Q25 and MiXCR and kept productive beta chains. Rows matching on CDR3 protein sequence are summarized as one entry with the most common DNA and genes. The sample includes 40,000 or so distinct CDR3 sequences, with 60% observed a single time. 45% of the sample lies in the top ten.

The source material was distant non-tumor lung tissue. These receptors originate from a middle-aged man with non-small cell lung cancer.

CDR3 loop: CSVSGSVNEKLFF. The CDR3 DNA reads TGCAGCGTTTCCGGATCGGTTAATGAAAAACTGTTTTTT. The rearrangement links TRBV29-1 to TRBJ1-4; no reliable D call. This CDR3 is built from 13 residues. Germline lookup yields CDR1 SQVTM and CDR2 ANQGSEA. Trimming cost V 5 bases and J 4 bases, with 11 bases left between them.

Comment on this clonotype: In this CDR3 the conserved last residue, phenylalanine or tryptophan, is missing, so a read error is likely. The chain couples TRBV6-6 to TRBJ1-2, with a weak D call TRBD1 (6 bases). Germline assignment: CDR1 MNHNY and CDR2 SVGAGI (reference sequence). The CDR3 runs to 12 residues. The DNA for the CDR3 is TGTGCAGGGGGTGGCGTAGACTATGGCTACACCATC. Amino acid sequence: CAGGGVDYGYTI.

As concerns this clonotype: A junction boundary mismatches the germline segment, possibly from a read error. The chain links TRBV6-5 to TRBJ2-1, with 7 bases matching TRBD1. This CDR3 has 12 amino acids. CDR1 is MNHEY, CDR2 SVGAGI, per germline. The CDR3 reads CASSYIPGQKYF. CDR3 bases: TGTGCCAGCAGTTACATTCCGGGACAGAAGTACTTC.

A note on this clonotype: A read error may explain this, as a much larger clone is one base away. Because the CDR3 is missing its conserved closing phenylalanine or tryptophan, this is likely a read error. V usage is TRBV28 and J usage is TRBJ2-7; D perhaps matches TRBD1 (5 bases). V was trimmed by 3 bases and J by 7 bases, leaving 16 bases between them. Germline assignment: CDR1 MDHEN and CDR2 SYDVKM. CDR3 size: 14 residues. CDR3 in amino acids: CASSFRADPGEQYL. The CDR3 DNA reads TGTGCCAGCAGTTTCCGGGCAGACCCAGGGGAGCAGTACCTC.

This rearrangement joins TRBV2 to TRBJ1-6, with 8 nucleotides matching TRBD1. The CDR3 spans 15 residues. In germline, CDR1 is SNHLY, CDR2 FYNNEI. Trimming removed 4 bases from V and 8 bases from J; junction bases left unmatched: 7. CDR3 loop: CASSGDRGVHSPLHF. CDR3 in DNA: TGTGCCAGCAGTGGAGACAGGGGAGTGCATTCACCCCTCCACTTT. The full variable domain, completed using reference TRBV2 and TRBJ1-6, is EPEVTQTPSHQVTQMGQEVILRCVPISNHLYFYWYRQILGQKVEFLVSFYNNEISEKSEIFDDQFSVERPDGSNFTLKIRSTKLEDSAMYFCASSGDRGVHSPLHFGNGTRLTVT.

This clonotype was seen a handful of times. V is TRBV20-1 and J is TRBJ2-7, with 13 bases matching TRBD2. After removal of 0 bases from V and 6 bases from J, the junction contained 2 bases not matched to a gene. Germline V gives CDR1 DFQATT, CDR2 SNEGSKA (reference sequence). CDR3 length: 14 residues. The CDR3 is CSARDRTSGGEQYF. CDR3 DNA sequence: TGCAGTGCTAGAGACAGGACTAGCGGGGGCGAGCAGTACTTC.